This T cell receptor (beta chain) was retrieved from a study of CXCR3-negative and CXCR3-positive naive CD8 T cells. As for this clonotype: Its antigen is still unknown.

Naive CD8+ T cells showed a CD45RO-CCR7+CD27+CD95- phenotype. Study results and limitations: The study found more hydrophobic TRB CDR3s in CXCR3-positive naive cells than in CXCR3-negative naive cells. Surface CD5 looked about the same in the naive subsets, so the authors worked out TCR strength from TRB CDR3 properties.

Researchers prepared the TRB cDNA libraries using 5' RACE with UMI labels. Using the 5' RACE reads, TCRdb records one entry per CDR3 protein without DNA. The specimen's table records approximately 100,000 distinct CDR3 sequences. Sequenced sample: naive CXCR3+ CD8+ T cells from blood. Specified subset: CD45RO-CCR7+CD27+CD95- naive CD8+ T cells expressing CXCR3 (TNR3+). This receptor was obtained from a human donor in good health. Some clones in this sample may be carry-over from other donors' samples.

CDR3 residues: CASSLAYIASGGPSGETQYF. The chain is built from TRBV7-8 and TRBJ2-5; TCRdb reports TRBD2, a call that lacks DNA to check it against. CDR1 and CDR2 (germline): SGHVS, FQNEAQ. The CDR3 consists of 20 residues.